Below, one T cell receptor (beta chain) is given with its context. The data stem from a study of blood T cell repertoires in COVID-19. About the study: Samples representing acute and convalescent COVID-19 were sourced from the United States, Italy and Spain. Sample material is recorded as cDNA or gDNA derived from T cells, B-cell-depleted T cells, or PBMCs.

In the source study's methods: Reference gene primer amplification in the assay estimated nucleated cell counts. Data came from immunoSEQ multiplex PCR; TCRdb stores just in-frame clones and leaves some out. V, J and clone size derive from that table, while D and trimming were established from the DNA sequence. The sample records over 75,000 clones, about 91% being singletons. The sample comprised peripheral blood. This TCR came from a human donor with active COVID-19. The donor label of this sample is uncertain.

The CDR3 region is CATLGQFTGELFF. CDR3 nucleotide sequence: TGTGCCACCCTAGGACAGTTCACCGGGGAGCTGTTTTTT. V is TRBV28 and J is TRBJ2-2, with a weak D call TRBD1 (6 bases). V was clipped by 10 bases and J by 4 bases, with 13 bases between them. Germline assignment: CDR1 MDHEN and CDR2 SYDVKM. The CDR3 runs 13 residues.